The 26 T cell receptor beta chains in this list originate from one sample, sequenced in a study of PD-L1 blockade in urothelial cancer. The method was immunoSEQ multiplex PCR; TCRdb's version includes in-frame clones alone and lacks a portion of them. The sample shows over 100,000 clones, under 95% of them seen only once. Noted time point: peripheral blood 6 weeks after treatment start. The sequences come from PBMCs, collected around atezolizumab (anti-PD-L1) treatment. These receptors were collected from a man in his 60s with urothelial cancer.

The V call is TRBV29-1, the J call TRBJ2-7; 10 bases match TRBD2. Trimming removed 7 bases from V and 4 bases from J; junction bases left unmatched: 4. Germline-derived CDR1 and CDR2 are SQVTM and ANQGSEA. This CDR3 is 12 amino acids long. This chain's CDR3 is CSASSGRYEQYF. The CDR3 DNA reads TGCAGCGCATCTAGCGGGAGATACGAGCAGTACTTC.

CDR3 in amino acids: CASSPRRGGIAGELFF. As DNA, the CDR3 is TGTGCCAGCAGCCCGAGGCGGGGGGGAATCGCCGGGGAGCTGTTTTTT. The J gene is TRBJ2-2, the V gene TRBV7-9; 9 nucleotides line up with TRBD2. The CDR3 contains 16 residues. Germline V gene lookup returns CDR1 SEHNR and CDR2 FQNEAQ (reference sequence). Trimming at V came to 5 bases and at J to 6 bases, leaving 10 bases not matched to a gene.

The chain recombines TRBV19 with TRBJ2-5; D not resolved. This CDR3 is built from 13 residues. Germline V gene lookup returns CDR1 LNHDA and CDR2 SQIVND (reference sequence). The germline V and J ends were trimmed by 4 bases and 0 bases, with 6 bases remaining between them. The CDR3 spells CASSTQYQETQYF. Here the CDR3 DNA reads TGTGCCAGTAGTACCCAGTACCAAGAGACCCAGTACTTC.

The rearrangement joins TRBV2 to TRBJ2-1, with 8 bases that match TRBD1. The CDR3 is made up of 14 amino acids. Germline-derived CDR1 and CDR2 are SNHLY and FYNNEI. Unmatched junction bases numbered 1, after V lost 6 bases and J lost 0 bases. The CDR3 reads CASRGTGSYNEQFF. DNA of the CDR3: TGTGCCAGCAGGGGGACAGGCTCCTACAATGAGCAGTTCTTC.

The chain carries TRBV11-2 and TRBJ2-2, with 7 bases matching TRBD1. J lost 7 bases, V lost 1 base, and 18 bases had no gene match. Germline CDR1 SGHAT, CDR2 FQNNGV. The CDR3 runs 19 residues. The CDR3 spells CASSLVGGTAGTFGGELFF. In DNA form, the CDR3 reads TGTGCCAGCAGCTTAGTTGGTGGGACAGCAGGGACCTTTGGCGGGGAGCTGTTTTTT.

The CDR3 reads CASRFTAGLASYEQYF. CDR3 DNA: TGTGCCAGCAGGTTCACAGCGGGACTAGCGTCCTACGAGCAGTACTTC. The rearrangement uses TRBV27 and TRBJ2-7; 10 bases line up with TRBD2. V trimming: 6 bases; J trimming: 1 base; junction bases outside the gene matches: 9. Germline CDR1 MNHEY, CDR2 SMNVEV (reference sequence). The CDR3 loop spans 16 amino acids.

The chain employs TRBV9 and TRBJ1-1, with D perhaps matching TRBD1 (6 bases). V shed 4 bases and J shed 0 bases, with 13 bases lying between them. The CDR3 runs to 15 residues. Germline V gene data show CDR1 as SGDLS and CDR2 as YYNGEE. The CDR3 sequence is CASSPRQDMNTEAFF. CDR3 bases: TGTGCCAGCAGCCCCCGACAGGATATGAACACTGAAGCTTTCTTT.

The rearrangement links TRBV6-5 to TRBJ1-4, with D possibly being TRBD1 (5 bases). CDR1 is MNHEY, CDR2 SVGAGI, per germline. The CDR3 spans 16 residues. V dropped 2 bases and J dropped 8 bases, with 18 bases sitting between them. CDR3 DNA: TGTGCCAGCAGTTACGGGTCTGGACGGAGGGACGAAAAACTGTTTTTT. This encodes CASSYGSGRRDEKLFF.

This rearrangement joins TRBV19 to TRBJ1-1; TRBD1 is a possible D gene (6 bases). The ends were cut back, 2 bases at V and 1 base at J, with 11 bases in the middle. Germline-derived CDR1 and CDR2 are LNHDA and SQIVND (reference sequence). The CDR3 is 15 residues long. The CDR3 loop reads CASSIQTGWNTEAFF. The CDR3 DNA follows: TGTGCCAGTAGTATACAAACAGGGTGGAACACTGAAGCTTTCTTT.

This chain uses TRBV5-1 with TRBJ2-5; a possible D gene is TRBD2 (6 bases). The germline V gene encodes CDR1 SGHRS and CDR2 YFSETQ. The length of the CDR3 is 14 residues. Between the trimmed V and J ends, which lost 0 bases and 4 bases, there was a span of 10 bases. CDR3: CASSLVQEGETQYF. Written as DNA, the CDR3 is TGCGCCAGCAGCTTGGTTCAGGAGGGAGAGACCCAGTACTTC.

This rearrangement joins TRBV6-4 to TRBJ2-1, with D tentatively TRBD2 (5 bases). The germline V gene has CDR1 MRHNA and CDR2 SNTAGT. The CDR3 has 16 amino acids. Deletions cut 3 bases from V and 0 bases from J, with 12 bases between. CDR3 DNA sequence: TGTGCCAGCAGTGAAGCTAGCAGTAGCTCCTACAATGAGCAGTTCTTC. Translated, it gives CASSEASSSSYNEQFF.

The CDR3 loop reads CASSLGALSNLPPETQYF. DNA for the CDR3: TGTGCCAGCAGCTTAGGGGCCTTAAGTAATCTGCCCCCAGAGACCCAGTACTTC. This chain links TRBV7-2 with TRBJ2-5, with unresolved D. Germline V lookup: CDR1 SGHTA, CDR2 FQGNSA. CDR3 length: 18 amino acids. Trimming took off 1 base at V and 4 bases at J, with 22 bases between the two ends.

This chain connects TRBV29-1 to TRBJ2-7; 8 bases fit TRBD1. CDR3 size: 13 residues. Germline assignment: CDR1 SQVTM and CDR2 ANQGSEA. V gave up 7 bases and J gave up 5 bases; unmatched junction bases: 10. CDR3 DNA sequence: TGCAGCGGGGGGGACGGACAGGGCCACGAGCAGTACTTC. Its protein product is CSGGDGQGHEQYF.

The chain recombines TRBV6-6 with TRBJ1-5, with 7 nucleotides matching TRBD1. The J segment lost 0 bases and the V segment lost 6 bases, leaving 2 bases of the junction unmatched. CDR1 and CDR2 from the germline V gene are MNHNY and SVGAGI (reference sequence). The CDR3 sequence is 14 residues long. The CDR3 here is CASRGTDSNQPQHF. The DNA of the CDR3 is TGTGCCAGCAGGGGGACAGATAGCAATCAGCCCCAGCATTTT.

The rearrangement joins TRBV10-3 to TRBJ2-7, with D possibly being TRBD2 (6 bases). V was cut by 2 bases and J by 6 bases, with 14 bases left in between. This CDR3 comprises 14 residues. In germline, CDR1 is ENHRY, CDR2 SYGVKD. The CDR3 DNA is TGTGCCATCAGTGAGACCCTCCAGGGAGGCGAGCAGTACTTC. Encoded protein: CAISETLQGGEQYF.

This sequence joins TRBV5-1 and TRBJ2-5; 8 bases fit TRBD2. The CDR3 covers 14 residues. Germline V gene data show CDR1 as SGHRS and CDR2 as YFSETQ. V shed 4 bases and J 5 bases; nucleotides not matched to a gene: 7. CDR3 sequence reads: CASSIGGARETQYF. In DNA, the CDR3 is TGCGCCAGCAGCATCGGGGGGGCCCGGGAGACCCAGTACTTC.

The chain recombines TRBV4-2 with TRBJ2-3, with D tentatively TRBD1 (6 bases). V lost 3 bases, J lost 5 bases, and 33 bases lay in between. Per germline, CDR1 LGHNA and CDR2 YNFKEQ. CDR3 size: 21 residues. The CDR3 loop reads CASSQATRAQYRAQTEDTQYF. CDR3 nucleotide sequence: TGTGCCAGCAGCCAGGCTACAAGGGCCCAGTACAGGGCTCAAACTGAAGATACGCAGTATTTT.

V gene TRBV30 combines with J gene TRBJ2-7; 9 positions agree with TRBD1. This CDR3 region has 15 residues. Trimming removed 4 bases from V and 2 bases from J; junction bases left unmatched: 9. The germline V gene has CDR1 GTSNPN and CDR2 SVGIG (reference sequence). CDR3 in amino acids: CAWTPDRGIPYEQYF. The CDR3 nucleotides are TGTGCCTGGACCCCTGACAGGGGGATTCCCTACGAGCAGTACTTC.

This clone was counted only a few times. The chain carries TRBV6-5 and TRBJ2-5; D gene uncertain. The V gene lost 2 bases and the J gene lost 2 bases, with 12 bases spanning the gap. CDR3 length: 15 amino acids. Germline V lookup: CDR1 MNHEY, CDR2 SVGAGI. This chain's CDR3 is CASSYAFLVQETQYF. The DNA for the CDR3 is TGTGCCAGCAGTTACGCCTTCTTAGTTCAAGAGACCCAGTACTTC.

The chain is built from TRBV19 and TRBJ2-3; weak D call: TRBD1 (6 bases). Germline V gene data show CDR1 as LNHDA and CDR2 as SQIVND (reference sequence). V was pared by 3 bases and J by 2 bases, with 12 bases between. The CDR3 covers 15 residues. The CDR3 DNA is TGTGCCAGTAGTATCGGACAGCATTACACAGATACGCAGTATTTT. The encoded protein is CASSIGQHYTDTQYF.

The chain employs TRBV19 and TRBJ1-4, with 12 bases lining up with TRBD1. The CDR3 covers 17 residues. V gave up 3 bases and J gave up 2 bases; unmatched junction bases: 4. Germline V gene sequence: CDR1 LNHDA, CDR2 SQIVND (reference sequence). The CDR3: CASSMGTGGSTNEKLFF. CDR3 nucleotides: TGTGCCAGTAGTATGGGGACAGGGGGCAGCACTAATGAAAAACTGTTTTTT.

The V and J genes are TRBV11-2 and TRBJ1-2, with 8 bases identical to TRBD1. The germline CDR1 and CDR2 sequences are SGHAT and FQNNGV. The V segment lost 5 bases and the J segment 5 bases; nucleotides outside the gene matches: 7. This CDR3 region has 14 residues. The DNA of the CDR3 is TGTGCCAGCAGCCCCCAACAGGGGGGGTATGGCTACACCTTC. Encoded protein: CASSPQQGGYGYTF.

The chain uses TRBV6-5 and TRBJ2-1; 8 bases line up with TRBD2. Germline V gene sequence: CDR1 MNHEY, CDR2 SVGAGI. Trimming took 6 bases from V and 4 from J; bases not matched to a gene: 8. The CDR3 is made up of 15 amino acids. The DNA of the CDR3 is TGTGCCAGCAGGCCGCGGGGGGCCTTATACAATGAGCAGTTCTTC. Translated, it gives CASRPRGALYNEQFF.

This clone was detected only once. This chain joins TRBV27 and TRBJ2-1; D unresolved. The CDR3 is 13 residues long. V was clipped by 8 bases and J by 0 bases, with 8 bases between them. CDR1 and CDR2 from the germline V gene are MNHEY and SMNVEV (reference sequence). CDR3 region: CASRLSSYNEQFF. The CDR3 DNA is TGTGCCAGCCGCTTGAGCTCCTACAATGAGCAGTTCTTC.

The chain employs TRBV4-2 and TRBJ2-2; D is perhaps TRBD2 (6 bases). Trimming removed 1 base from V and 6 bases from J, with 24 bases in between. The germline gives CDR1 LGHNA, CDR2 YNFKEQ. CDR3 length: 19 residues. For the CDR3, the DNA is TGTGCCAGCAGCCAAGTCCTCGGGGGAGCTAGAAATAGGGCCGGGGAGCTGTTTTTT. Translation gives CASSQVLGGARNRAGELFF.

V gene TRBV13 combines with J gene TRBJ2-3; 7 positions agree with TRBD2. This CDR3 is 16 amino acids long. CDR1 PRHDT and CDR2 FYEKMQ come from the germline V gene (reference sequence). The V segment lost 6 bases and the J segment 0 bases; nucleotides outside the gene matches: 9. In DNA form, the CDR3 reads TGTGCCAGCAGGCCCCTGCCGGGGGGTAGCACAGATACGCAGTATTTT. It yields the protein CASRPLPGGSTDTQYF.